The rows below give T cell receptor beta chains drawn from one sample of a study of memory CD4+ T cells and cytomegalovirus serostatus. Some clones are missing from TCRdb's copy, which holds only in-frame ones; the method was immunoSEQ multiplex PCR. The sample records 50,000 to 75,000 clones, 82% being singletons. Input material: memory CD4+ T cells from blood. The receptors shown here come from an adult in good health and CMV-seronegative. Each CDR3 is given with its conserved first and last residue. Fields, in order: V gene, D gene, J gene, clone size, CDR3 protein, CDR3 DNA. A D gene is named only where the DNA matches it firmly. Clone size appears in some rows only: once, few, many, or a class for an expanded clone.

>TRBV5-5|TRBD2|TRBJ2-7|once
CASSLGGTSGDEQYF
TGTGCCAGCAGCTTGGGCGGGACTAGCGGGGACGAGCAGTACTTC
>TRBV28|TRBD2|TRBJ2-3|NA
CASRVGTSAGTDTQYF
TGTGCCAGCAGAGTCGGGACTAGCGCGGGCACAGATACGCAGTATTTT
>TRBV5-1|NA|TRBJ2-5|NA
CASSQLGGRETQYF
TGCGCCAGCAGCCAGCTGGGGGGACGGGAGACCCAGTACTTC
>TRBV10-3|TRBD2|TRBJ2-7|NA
CAISGGLAGGAYEQYF
TGTGCCATCAGTGGAGGACTAGCGGGGGGGGCCTACGAGCAGTACTTC
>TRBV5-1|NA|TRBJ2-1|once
CASSLDHGRNEQFF
TGCGCCAGCAGCTTGGACCATGGCCGGAATGAGCAGTTCTTC
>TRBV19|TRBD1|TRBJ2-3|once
CASSIRGRRADTQYF
TGTGCCAGTAGTATCAGGGGGCGCCGAGCAGATACGCAGTATTTT
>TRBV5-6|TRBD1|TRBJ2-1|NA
CASSLVGQGSYNEQFF
TGTGCCAGCAGCTTAGTAGGACAGGGCTCCTACAATGAGCAGTTCTTC
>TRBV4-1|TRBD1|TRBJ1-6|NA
CASSQEPGQSSPLHF
TGCGCCAGCAGCCAAGAACCGGGACAGTCTTCACCCCTCCACTTT
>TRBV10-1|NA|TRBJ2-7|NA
CASTPYEQYF
TGCGCCAGCACCCCTTACGAGCAGTACTTC
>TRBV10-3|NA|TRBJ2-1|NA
CATRTGRAYNEQFF
TGTGCCACCCGCACGGGGCGTGCCTACAATGAGCAGTTCTTC
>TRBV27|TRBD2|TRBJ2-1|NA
CASSVAGGPGLNEQFF
TGTGCCAGCAGCGTAGCGGGGGGGCCGGGACTCAATGAGCAGTTCTTC
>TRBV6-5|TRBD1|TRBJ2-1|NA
CASSYDRGNEQFF
TGTGCCAGCAGTTACGACAGGGGTAATGAGCAGTTCTTC
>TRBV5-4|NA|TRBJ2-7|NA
CASSLRPGNEQYF
TGTGCCAGCAGCTTGCGGCCAGGGAACGAGCAGTACTTC
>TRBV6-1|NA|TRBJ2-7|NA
CASQTPRGSYEQYF
TGTGCCAGCCAGACCCCCCGGGGATCCTACGAGCAGTACTTC
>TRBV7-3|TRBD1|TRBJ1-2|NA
CASSAGTGGLGYTF
TGTGCCAGCAGCGCAGGGACAGGGGGCTTAGGGTACACCTTC
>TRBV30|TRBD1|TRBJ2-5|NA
CAWSVRGRKTQYF
TGTGCCTGGAGTGTAAGGGGGCGGAAGACCCAGTACTTC
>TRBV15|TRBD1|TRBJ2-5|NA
CATSRDSPLAEGRGPQYF
TGTGCCACCAGCAGAGATTCCCCCCTAGCCGAGGGCAGGGGGCCCCAGTACTTC
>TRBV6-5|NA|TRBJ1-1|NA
CASTYSIRGDTEAFF
TGTGCCAGCACTTACTCCATTAGGGGGGACACTGAAGCTTTCTTT
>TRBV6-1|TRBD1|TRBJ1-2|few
CASRTRDRLHYGYTF
TGTGCCAGCAGAACCCGGGACAGGCTACACTATGGCTACACCTTC
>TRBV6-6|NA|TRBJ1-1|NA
CASRSGGGRVNTEAFF
TGTGCCAGCAGGTCGGGGGGCGGGCGGGTGAACACTGAAGCTTTCTTT
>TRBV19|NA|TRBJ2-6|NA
CASNRMSGANVLTF
TGTGCCAGTAACCGTATGTCGGGGGCCAACGTCCTGACTTTC
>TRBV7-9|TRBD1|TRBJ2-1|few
CASSAATGQGYNEQFF
TGTGCCAGCAGCGCAGCAACGGGACAGGGCTACAATGAGCAGTTCTTC
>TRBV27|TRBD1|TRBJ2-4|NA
CASSHDPRDRVGNIQYF
TGTGCCAGCAGCCACGATCCCCGGGACAGGGTCGGGAACATTCAGTACTTC
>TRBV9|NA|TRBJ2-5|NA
CASSPTDGKETQYF
TGTGCCAGCAGCCCGACGGACGGGAAAGAGACCCAGTACTTC
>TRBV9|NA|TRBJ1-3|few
CASSPPGNTIYF
TGTGCCAGCAGCCCCCCGGGAAACACCATATATTTT
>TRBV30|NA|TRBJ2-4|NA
CAWSVKNIQYF
TGTGCCTGGAGTGTAAAAAACATTCAGTACTTC
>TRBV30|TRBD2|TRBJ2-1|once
CAWRAGTSGLLNEQFF
TGTGCCTGGAGGGCCGGGACTAGCGGGCTCCTTAATGAGCAGTTCTTC
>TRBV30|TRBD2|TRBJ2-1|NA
CAWRNGGGRNEQFF
TGTGCCTGGAGGAACGGGGGGGGCCGCAATGAGCAGTTCTTC
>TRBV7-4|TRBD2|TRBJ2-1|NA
CASSTRTSGRAGFNEQFF
TGTGCCAGCAGCACGAGGACTAGCGGGAGGGCCGGGTTTAATGAGCAGTTCTTC
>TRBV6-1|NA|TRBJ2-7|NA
CASSVHGSYEQYF
TGTGCCAGCAGTGTCCACGGCTCCTACGAGCAGTACTTC
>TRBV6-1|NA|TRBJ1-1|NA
CASSEVANTEAFF
TGTGCCAGCAGTGAAGTTGCAAACACTGAAGCTTTCTTT
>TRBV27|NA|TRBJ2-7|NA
CASSFRQSYEQYF
TGTGCCAGCAGTTTTAGGCAATCCTACGAGCAGTACTTC
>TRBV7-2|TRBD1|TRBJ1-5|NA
CASSRQGNQPQHF
TGTGCCAGCAGCCGACAGGGGAATCAGCCCCAGCATTTT
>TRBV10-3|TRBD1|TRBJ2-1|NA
CAISGGGAVDEQFF
TGTGCCATCAGTGGAGGGGGCGCGGTGGATGAGCAGTTCTTC
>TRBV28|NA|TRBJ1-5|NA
CASTTVGEGNQPQHF
TGTGCCAGCACCACTGTGGGGGAGGGCAATCAGCCCCAGCATTTT
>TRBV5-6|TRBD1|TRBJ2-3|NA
CASSTDRAPRDTQYF
TGTGCCAGCAGCACGGACAGGGCCCCGCGAGATACGCAGTATTTT